Described below is a single T cell receptor beta chain sequence and its context. During active infection, Seattle patients enrolled and were then monitored through disease. In the original workflow: Nucleated cell counts were estimated from reference gene primer amplification. Here immunoSEQ multiplex PCR was the method, and the copy in TCRdb shows in-frame clones only, minus some. V and J calls and clone size come straight from that table; D and trimming were deduced from the DNA. The table includes some 62,000 clones, around 87% detected once. The sample originates from a study of blood T cell repertoires in COVID-19. Per the germline V gene, CDR1 is SGHTS and CDR2 is YDEGEE. The CDR3 has 15 amino acids. V was pared by 0 bases and J by 4 bases, with 13 bases between.

This TCR was recovered from a woman in her fifties or sixties with COVID-19, enrolled during active disease. J is TRBJ1-1 and V is TRBV5-8, with D possibly TRBD1 on 6 matching bases. Sequenced sample: peripheral blood. The CDR3, as DNA: TGTGCCAGCAGCTTGGGGTTACAGGGTACCACTGAAGCTTTCTTT. Its protein product is CASSLGLQGTTEAFF.